The present TCR beta chain was sequenced within a study of T-cell reconstitution after alpha-beta-depleted transplantation in children. Study outcomes and limitations: When one year had passed after transplant, most T-cell counts and diversity came from newly produced T cells. Surviving recipient T cells and thymic progenitors underlay high day-60 TCRbeta diversity in some patients. It was reported that alpha-beta T cells came from several hundred expanded graft clones (about two months after transplant).

Concerning this clonotype itself: What it recognizes is unknown.

Unique molecular identifiers were incorporated into the prepared TCRbeta library. TCRdb used MiXCR to reprocess the PCR reads, holding one entry per CDR3 protein. The data hold roughly 490,000 distinct CDR3 sequences, with about an eighth observed a single time. The material was PBMCs, mostly from graft donor cells, obtained 180 days after TCRalphabeta/CD19-depleted stem cell transplant. The TCR comes from a female patient between 2 and 15 years old who had a stem cell transplant for aplastic anemia, so the T cells may come from the graft donor.

The CDR3 sequence: CSAQKQGGWNEQFF. The CDR3 nucleotides are TGCAGTGCTCAGAAACAGGGGGGATGGAATGAGCAGTTCTTC. This chain links TRBV20-1 with TRBJ2-1; 8 bases align to TRBD1. Germline-derived CDR1 and CDR2 are DFQATT and SNEGSKA (reference sequence). The CDR3 runs to 14 residues. Germline trimming cut 5 bases from V and 7 bases from J; bases unmatched to any gene: 10.